This T cell receptor (beta chain) came from a study of T cell repertoires in cytomegalovirus infection. TCRdb ran MiXCR on the reads and lists one entry per CDR3 protein. The sample has about 46,000 distinct CDR3 sequences; roughly 22% are singletons. Per the germline V gene, CDR1 is MNHEY and CDR2 is SVGAGI. There are 16 residues in the CDR3. With V trimmed by 2 bases and J by 1 base, 5 bases remained unmatched. A note on this clonotype: Its target is not known.

This clonotype was sampled from a human donor in good health (CMV status not recorded). Some clones in this sample may be carry-over from other donors' samples. The chain links TRBV6-5 to TRBJ2-7, with TRBD1 identical over 10 bases. The specimen sequenced was PBMCs, sequenced either directly or after in vitro stimulation (not recorded which). For the CDR3, the DNA is TGTGCCAGCAGTTACGCCCGGACAGGGGGGTCCTACGAGCAGTACTTC. This translates into CASSYARTGGSYEQYF.